The subject of this entry is one T cell receptor (beta chain). Its antigen remains unidentified. No per-base quality is available; no much larger clone lies one base away. CDR3 length: 13 amino acids, cysteine to phenylalanine. Only the CDR3 portion is preserved as DNA: 39 bases, with reading frame beginning at the first base. V is shortened by 6 bases, J by 4 bases, and the region joining them spans 13 bases. CDR1 SGHNT and CDR2 YYREEE were looked up in the germline V gene (reference sequence). TCRbeta CDR3 regions were amplified from genomic DNA by means of the immunoSEQ Assay, a bias-controlled multiplex PCR. The paper's processing steps were these. The number of nucleated cells in each sample was estimated from the amplification of reference gene primers within the assay. Sequence reads were collapsed and filtered to measure the absolute abundance of every unique TCRbeta CDR3 rearrangement. For each sample, productive Simpson clonality was calculated by taking the square root of Simpson's diversity index across productive rearrangements. TCRdb stores this immuneACCESS table with in-frame sequences only. Part of the clones is absent; in the studies checked, under half of the shortfall reflects unresolved V genes, and no reason is known for the rest. V and J calls and clone size follow that table, whereas D and trimming were derived from the DNA. The sample table records some 210,000 clones; around 92% of these occur just once. The ten largest make up more than 0.95% of the sample.

This record belongs to a study of blood T cell repertoires in COVID-19 (dated by TCRdb to 2020 to 2021). Regarding the study in general: The collaborator samples originated in the United States, Italy and Spain and spanned the acute and convalescent phases of COVID-19. The samples were drawn from two sources: the first 160 participants of the ongoing ImmuneRACE study, and 950 to 1,500 subjects contributed by 6 global collaborators. Subjects who had been exposed to COVID-19, were actively infected with it, or had recovered from it provided the deeply sampled blood TCRbeta repertoires that made up the dataset. Where available, HLA class I and class II types were taken from metadata supplied by the sample provider and were not determined by assay-based typing. A de-identified subject ID, COVID-19 status, age in years and sex were almost always included in the sample metadata. The prospective study material was composed of cDNA or gDNA derived from T cells, B-cell-depleted T cells, or PBMCs. The repertoires were released in a freely available public database meant as a resource for research on the immune response to SARS-CoV-2. On the study overall, not on this receptor specifically: The quantity of clinical and demographic metadata differed by source and by participant and was supplied without curation.

Collaborating institutions collected whole blood in K2EDTA tubes following their own protocols. For TCRbeta analysis, collaborator samples were shipped as frozen whole blood, as isolated PBMCs, or as DNA extracted from either sample type. This clonotype was sampled from a man younger than 40 with acute or convalescent COVID-19. The rearrangement joined TRBV5-4 to TRBJ2-5; no D gene can be assigned with confidence. The sample taken for sequencing was peripheral blood. In nucleotides, the sequence is TGTGCCAGCACATCGAACGCAGTAGAGACCCAGTACTTC. Its protein reads: CASTSNAVETQYF.